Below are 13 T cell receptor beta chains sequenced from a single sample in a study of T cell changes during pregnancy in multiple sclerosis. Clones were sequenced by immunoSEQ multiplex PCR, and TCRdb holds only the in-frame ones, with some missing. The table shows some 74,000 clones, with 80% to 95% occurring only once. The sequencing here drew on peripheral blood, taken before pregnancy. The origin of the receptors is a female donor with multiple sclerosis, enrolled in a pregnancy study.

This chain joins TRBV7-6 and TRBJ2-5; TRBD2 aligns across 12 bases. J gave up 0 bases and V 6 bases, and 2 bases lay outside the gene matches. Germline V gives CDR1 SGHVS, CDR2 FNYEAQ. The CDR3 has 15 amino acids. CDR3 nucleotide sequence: TGTGCCAGCAGGGGACTAGCGGGCGACCAAGAGACCCAGTACTTC. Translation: CASRGLAGDQETQYF.

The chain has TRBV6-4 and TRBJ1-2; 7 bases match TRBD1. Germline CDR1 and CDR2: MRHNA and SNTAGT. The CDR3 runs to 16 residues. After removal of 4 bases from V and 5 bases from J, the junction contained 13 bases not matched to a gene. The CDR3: CASSVLPGQTIYGYTF. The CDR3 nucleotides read TGTGCCAGCAGTGTTCTTCCGGGACAGACAATTTATGGCTACACCTTC.

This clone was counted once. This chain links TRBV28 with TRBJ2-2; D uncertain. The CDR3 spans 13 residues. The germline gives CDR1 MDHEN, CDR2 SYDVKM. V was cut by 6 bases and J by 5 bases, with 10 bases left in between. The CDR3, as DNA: TGTGCCAGCAGCCACTCAAGAACCGGGGAGCTGTTTTTT. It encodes CASSHSRTGELFF.

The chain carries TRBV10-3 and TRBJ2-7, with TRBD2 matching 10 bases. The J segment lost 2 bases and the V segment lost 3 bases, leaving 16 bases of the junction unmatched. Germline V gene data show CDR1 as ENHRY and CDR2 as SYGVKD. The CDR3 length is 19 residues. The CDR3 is CAISDIVRLAGAQPYEQYF. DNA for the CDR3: TGTGCCATCAGTGACATAGTCAGGCTAGCGGGAGCCCAACCCTACGAGCAGTACTTC.

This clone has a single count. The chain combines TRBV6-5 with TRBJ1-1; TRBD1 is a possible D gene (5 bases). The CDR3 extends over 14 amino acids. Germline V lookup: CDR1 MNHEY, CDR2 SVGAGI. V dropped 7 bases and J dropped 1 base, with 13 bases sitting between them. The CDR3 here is CASMRDSTNTEAFF. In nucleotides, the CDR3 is TGTGCCAGCATGCGAGACAGTACGAACACTGAAGCTTTCTTT.

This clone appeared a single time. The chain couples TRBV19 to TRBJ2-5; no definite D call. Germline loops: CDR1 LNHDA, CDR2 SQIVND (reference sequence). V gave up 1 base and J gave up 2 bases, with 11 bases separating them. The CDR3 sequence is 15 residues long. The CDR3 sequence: CASSIATVPQETQYF. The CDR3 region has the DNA TGTGCCAGTAGTATAGCTACGGTCCCACAAGAGACCCAGTACTTC.

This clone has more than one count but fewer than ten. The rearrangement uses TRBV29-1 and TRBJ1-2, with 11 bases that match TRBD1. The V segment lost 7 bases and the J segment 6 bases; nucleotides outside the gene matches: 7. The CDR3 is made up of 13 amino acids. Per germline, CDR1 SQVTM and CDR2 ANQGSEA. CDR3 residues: CSALGQGANGYTF. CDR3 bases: TGCAGCGCTCTCGGACAGGGGGCAAATGGCTACACCTTC.

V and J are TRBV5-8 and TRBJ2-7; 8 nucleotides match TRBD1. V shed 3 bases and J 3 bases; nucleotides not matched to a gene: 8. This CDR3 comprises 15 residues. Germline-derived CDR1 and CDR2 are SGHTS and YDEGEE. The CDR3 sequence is CASSYQGAKVYEQYF. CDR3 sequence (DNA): TGTGCCAGCAGCTACCAGGGGGCGAAGGTCTACGAGCAGTACTTC.

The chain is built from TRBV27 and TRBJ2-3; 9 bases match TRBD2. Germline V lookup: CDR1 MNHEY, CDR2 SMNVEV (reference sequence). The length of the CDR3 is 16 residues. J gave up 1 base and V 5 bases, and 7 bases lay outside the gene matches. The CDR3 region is CASSPWLAGGTDTQYF. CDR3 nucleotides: TGTGCCAGCAGTCCGTGGTTAGCGGGAGGCACAGATACGCAGTATTTT.

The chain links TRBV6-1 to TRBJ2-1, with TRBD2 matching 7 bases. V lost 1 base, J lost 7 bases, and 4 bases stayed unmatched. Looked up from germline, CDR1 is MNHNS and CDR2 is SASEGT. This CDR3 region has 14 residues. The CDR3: CASSEGTRINEQFF. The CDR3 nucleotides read TGTGCCAGCAGTGAAGGGACTAGGATAAATGAGCAGTTCTTC.

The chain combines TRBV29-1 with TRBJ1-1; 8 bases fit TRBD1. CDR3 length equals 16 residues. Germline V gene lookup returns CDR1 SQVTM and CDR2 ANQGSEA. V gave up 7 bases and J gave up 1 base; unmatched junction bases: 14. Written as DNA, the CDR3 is TGCAGCGCCGTCCCGACCTGGGACAGGAGGAACACTGAAGCTTTCTTT. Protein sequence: CSAVPTWDRRNTEAFF.

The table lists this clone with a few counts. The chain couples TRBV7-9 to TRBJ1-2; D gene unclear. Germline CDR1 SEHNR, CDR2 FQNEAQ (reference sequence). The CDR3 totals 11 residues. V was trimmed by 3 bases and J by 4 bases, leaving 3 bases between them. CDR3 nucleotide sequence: TGTGCCAGCAGCTTCAGCTATGGCTACACCTTC. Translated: CASSFSYGYTF. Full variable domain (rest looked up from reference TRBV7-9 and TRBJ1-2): DTGVSQNPRHKITKRGQNVTFRCDPISEHNRLYWYRQTLGQGPEFLTYFQNEAQLEKSRLLSDRFSAERPKGSFSTLEIQRTEQGDSAMYLCASSFSYGYTFGSGTRLTVV.

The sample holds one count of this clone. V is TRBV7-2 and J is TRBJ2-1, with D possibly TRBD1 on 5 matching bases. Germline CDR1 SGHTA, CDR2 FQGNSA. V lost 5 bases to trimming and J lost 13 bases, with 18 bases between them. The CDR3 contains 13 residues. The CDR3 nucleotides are TGTGCCAGCAGCCAAGCTTCAGGGTTAAGACAGTTCTTC. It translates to CASSQASGLRQFF. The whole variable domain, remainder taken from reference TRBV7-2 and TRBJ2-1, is GAGVSQSPSNKVTEKGKDVELRCDPISGHTALYWYRQSLGQGLEFLIYFQGNSAPDKSGLPSDRFSAERTGGSVSTLTIQRTQQEDSAVYLCASSQASGLRQFFGPGTRLTVL.